One sample yielded the 18 T cell receptor beta chains listed below, sequenced in a study of CD8 T cells in ankylosing spondylitis (dated by TCRdb to the late 2010s). General findings and caveats noted by the study authors: A TCR beta motif made up of several highly homologous amino acid variants appeared to be characteristic of blood from ankylosing spondylitis patients.

The antigens these receptors bind are not known. The library came from 5' RACE. Instrument on record: Illumina HiSeq 2500. TCRdb took the public reads, trimmed them with fastp at Q25, ran MiXCR for clone calling and kept in-frame beta chains. Identical CDR3 proteins give one entry, which carries the most common genes and DNA. This sample has over 600,000 distinct CDR3 sequences in its table, and around 19% of those were observed once. The ten largest clonotypes hold under 20% of the sample. Source material: blood, either unsorted or a sorted T cell fraction (not recorded which). These receptors were collected from a male donor with ankylosing spondylitis.

In this sample, this clonotype turned up many times. The V gene is TRBV12-3 or TRBV12-4, the J gene TRBJ1-3, with a tentative D call TRBD1 (5 bases). The CDR3 contains 16 residues. V gave up 7 bases and J gave up 0 bases, with 16 bases separating them. CDR3 bases: TGTGCCAGCACCCAGGACGAGGGGCTCTCTGGAAACACCATATATTTT. It encodes CASTQDEGLSGNTIYF.

This clonotype showed up just a few times. The rearrangement joins TRBV18 to TRBJ2-1; the D gene is possibly TRBD2 (6 bases). This CDR3 spans 13 amino acids. Germline V gene data show CDR1 as KGHSH and CDR2 as LQKENI. The V end was cut by 2 bases, the J end by 10 bases, with 12 bases between. The chain's CDR3 is CASSPVLLAEQFF. The CDR3 bases are TGTGCCAGCTCACCAGTCCTTCTAGCGGAGCAGTTCTTC.

A few counts support this clonotype. This chain connects TRBV29-1 to TRBJ2-3; 7 nucleotides align to TRBD2. The CDR3 has 15 amino acids. CDR1 is SQVTM and CDR2 is ANQGSEA in the germline V gene. The V and J ends lost 7 bases and 0 bases, in that order; junction bases with no gene match: 10. This chain's CDR3 is CSAPPPSGSTDTQYF. DNA of the CDR3: TGCAGCGCCCCACCCCCTAGCGGTAGCACAGATACGCAGTATTTT.

The rearrangement joins TRBV20-1 to TRBJ1-3, with no clear D. The germline gives CDR1 DFQATT, CDR2 SNEGSKA (reference sequence). The CDR3 runs 14 residues. Trimming stripped 0 bases from V and 0 bases from J, with 6 bases between. The CDR3 here is CSARDRNSGNTIYF. Here the CDR3 DNA reads TGCAGTGCTAGAGACAGAAACTCTGGAAACACCATATATTTT.

In its sample, this clonotype was seen a few times. The V gene is TRBV5-1, the J gene TRBJ2-1; D gene uncertain. CDR3 length equals 14 residues. V lost 0 bases and J 2 bases, leaving 6 bases between the germline ends. Germline CDR1 is SGHRS and CDR2 is YFSETQ. The CDR3 sequence is CASSLDSAYNEQFF. The CDR3 nucleotides read TGCGCCAGCAGCTTGGACAGTGCCTACAATGAGCAGTTCTTC.

This clonotype was recorded at least ten times. The chain has TRBV4-1 and TRBJ1-2; D not resolved. Looked up from germline, CDR1 is MGHRA and CDR2 is YSYEKL. V was shortened by 1 base and J by 5 bases, with 14 bases between the two germline ends. The CDR3 runs to 15 residues. The CDR3 loop is CASSQGGNQWYGYTF. The DNA of the CDR3 is TGCGCCAGCAGCCAAGGGGGAAATCAATGGTATGGCTACACCTTC.

This clonotype occurred many times. The V and J genes are TRBV4-3 and TRBJ1-2, with a tentative D call TRBD1 (6 bases). Per the germline V gene, CDR1 is LGHNA and CDR2 is YSLEER. CDR3 length: 15 amino acids. V shed 2 bases and J shed 7 bases, with 17 bases lying between them. The DNA of the CDR3 is TGCGCCAGCAGCCAACAATTACAGGGATACTCTGGCTACACCTTC. Amino acid sequence: CASSQQLQGYSGYTF.

V is TRBV20-1 and J is TRBJ2-7, with TRBD2 as a possible D gene (6 bases). CDR3 length: 13 amino acids. Germline lookup yields CDR1 DFQATT and CDR2 SNEGSKA (reference sequence). V gave up 2 bases and J gave up 6 bases, with 14 bases separating them. The CDR3, as DNA: TGCAGTGCTAGATATGGAGGGATCTCCGAGCAGTACTTC. Protein: CSARYGGISEQYF.

This clonotype was observed a handful of times. This sequence joins TRBV7-9 and TRBJ2-7; possible D gene TRBD1, 5 bases. Per germline, CDR1 SEHNR and CDR2 FQNEAQ (reference sequence). This CDR3 region has 16 residues. With 5 bases removed from V and 0 bases from J, the gap between germline ends came to 17 bases. CDR3 in DNA: TGTGCCAGCAGCCTACAGGTCGGTGGGCGCTCCTACGAGCAGTACTTC. Translated, it gives CASSLQVGGRSYEQYF.

The CDR3 loop is CSVDALAGANEQFF. The CDR3 DNA is TGCAGCGTTGACGCACTAGCGGGAGCAAATGAGCAGTTCTTC. This chain connects TRBV29-1 to TRBJ2-1; 11 bases fit TRBD2. From germline, CDR1 is SQVTM and CDR2 ANQGSEA. With 3 bases clipped from V and 7 bases from J, the junction kept 5 bases outside the gene matches. The CDR3 loop spans 14 amino acids.

The V and J genes are TRBV4-3 and TRBJ2-1; no clear D gene. V was clipped by 1 base and J by 2 bases, with 6 bases between them. The CDR3 extends over 14 amino acids. In germline, CDR1 is LGHNA, CDR2 YSLEER. For the CDR3, the DNA is TGCGCCAGCAGCCAAGTGGGAACCTACAATGAGCAGTTCTTC. It translates to CASSQVGTYNEQFF.

This clonotype came up a few times. V usage is TRBV15 and J usage is TRBJ1-5, with TRBD1 matching over 7 bases. CDR1 is LNHNV and CDR2 is YYDKDF in the germline V gene (reference sequence). The CDR3 covers 15 residues. V was pared by 6 bases and J by 5 bases, with 10 bases of the junction left unmatched. The CDR3 protein is CATRSSVDRYQPQHF. The CDR3 nucleotides are TGTGCCACCAGAAGTTCCGTGGACAGGTATCAGCCCCAGCATTTT.

This clonotype has more than one count but fewer than ten. The genes are TRBV4-1 and TRBJ2-2; unclear D gene. This CDR3 comprises 15 residues. Germline loops: CDR1 MGHRA, CDR2 YSYEKL. Trimming removed 3 bases from V and 0 bases from J, with 8 bases in between. The CDR3 nucleotides read TGCGCCAGCAGCCAGGTAGACGCGAACACCGGGGAGCTGTTTTTT. Its protein product is CASSQVDANTGELFF.

V is TRBV4-3 and J is TRBJ2-5; weak D call: TRBD2 (6 bases). V was clipped by 3 bases and J by 4 bases, with 15 bases between them. Germline V lookup: CDR1 LGHNA, CDR2 YSLEER. CDR3 size: 15 residues. The CDR3 coding sequence is TGCGCCAGCAGCCAGAGGGACTCCGAGGGAGAGACCCAGTACTTC. It is translated as CASSQRDSEGETQYF.

The genes are TRBV24-1 and TRBJ2-1, with D maybe TRBD2 (5 bases). Trimming took 5 bases from V and 0 from J, leaving 10 bases between them. This CDR3 region has 15 residues. Germline CDR1 reads KGHDR; CDR2 reads SFDVKD. The CDR3 region is CATSGASPSYNEQFF. In nucleotides, the CDR3 is TGTGCCACCAGTGGGGCTAGCCCCTCCTACAATGAGCAGTTCTTC.

This clonotype occurred a few times. J is TRBJ1-3 and V is TRBV5-1; D remains unclear. CDR1 is SGHRS, CDR2 YFSETQ, per germline. CDR3 length: 15 amino acids. V was shortened by 4 bases and J by 4 bases, with 15 bases between the two germline ends. The CDR3 protein is CASSPGGRGGNTIYF. The CDR3 DNA follows: TGCGCCAGCAGCCCCGGCGGTCGGGGAGGAAACACCATATATTTT.

This clonotype was picked up a small number of times. The rearrangement joins TRBV12-3 or TRBV12-4 to TRBJ1-6; D remains ambiguous. The length of the CDR3 is 15 residues. V was shortened by 1 base and J by 8 bases, with 12 bases between the two germline ends. The CDR3 sequence is CASSLGPRADSPLHF. The CDR3 bases are TGTGCCAGCAGTTTAGGACCTCGGGCCGATTCACCCCTCCACTTT.

In this sample, this clonotype turned up a few times. The chain uses TRBV27 and TRBJ2-1, with D uncertain. From germline, CDR1 is MNHEY and CDR2 SMNVEV (reference sequence). The CDR3 length is 12 residues. Trimming stripped 5 bases from V and 15 bases from J, with 17 bases between. The CDR3 sequence: CASSPLVGPGFF. The CDR3 coding sequence is TGTGCCAGCAGTCCCCTTGTGGGCCCGGGGTTCTTC.